Listed below are T cell receptor beta chains from one sample, sequenced in a study of shared T cell receptors in the human thymus. Data came from immunoSEQ multiplex PCR; TCRdb stores just in-frame clones and leaves some out. The data show some 700,000 clones, approximately 85% seen once. This sample was also put to use in a study of human thymus T cells.

The sequenced sample consisted of thymocytes. All receptors come from a girl less than two years old with a congenital heart defect. Both conserved end residues are part of each CDR3. A D gene is named only where the DNA matches it firmly. Size values are once, few and many counts, or a class for expanded clones, and some rows have none.

D	V	J	size	DNA	CDR3
.	TRBV11-2	TRBJ1-2	.	TGTGCCAGCAGTTTCCGGAGATTGGGACAATCAATCAACTATGGCTACACCTTC	CASSFRRLGQSINYGYTF
.	TRBV7-2	TRBJ2-7	.	TGTGCCAGCAGCTTAGGGCATGCATCCTACGAGCAGTACTTC	CASSLGHASYEQYF
TRBD2	TRBV5-1	TRBJ2-7	.	TGCGCCAGCAGCTTGGATTCGGCGGGGGGAAAGGACGAGCAGTACTTC	CASSLDSAGGKDEQYF
.	TRBV15	TRBJ1-1	.	TGTGCCACCAGCACCCGCAGGGAGAACACTGAAGCTTTCTTT	CATSTRRENTEAFF
TRBD2	TRBV27	TRBJ2-1	.	TGTGCCAGCAGTCCTCGGACTAGCCGGGAGGGGGAAAATGATGAGCAGTTCTTC	CASSPRTSREGENDEQFF
TRBD1	TRBV5-1	TRBJ2-2	.	TGCGCCAGCAGCTTGCTGGACAGGGGAATCGCCGGGGAGCTGTTTTTT	CASSLLDRGIAGELFF
TRBD2	TRBV27	TRBJ2-1	.	TGTGCCAGCCGCGATAGCGGGGGGGGCCCCTACAATGAGCAGTTCTTC	CASRDSGGGPYNEQFF
.	TRBV29-1	TRBJ1-3	.	TGCAGCGTGGACACCTACGGGTCGGACAGTCGAACGGGAGGAAACACCATATATTTT	CSVDTYGSDSRTGGNTIYF
TRBD1	TRBV6-1	TRBJ2-7	.	TGTGCCAGCAGTGAGGCCGGGACAGGGGGGCACTTTATATTACGCGAGCAGTACTTC	CASSEAGTGGHFILREQYF
.	TRBV4-1	TRBJ1-6	.	TGCGCCAGCAGCCAAGATAATTCCTATAATTCACCCCTCCACTTT	CASSQDNSYNSPLHF
.	TRBV4-1	TRBJ2-6	few	TGCGCCAGCAGCCATTTGAGAGACTTTAGGCCATCGGGGGCCAACGTCCTGACTTTC	CASSHLRDFRPSGANVLTF
.	TRBV14	TRBJ1-3	.	TGTGCCAGCAGCCAAGGTTGTTCAGGGGCGAGCAACAACACCATATATTTT	CASSQGCSGASNNTIYF
.	TRBV5-1	TRBJ1-2	.	TGCGCCAGCAGCTCGAATAACCCAGGTCCCTATGGCTACACCTTC	CASSSNNPGPYGYTF
TRBD1	TRBV5-6	TRBJ1-2	few	TGTGCCAGCAGCCCACGGACAGGAACCTATGGCTACACCTTC	CASSPRTGTYGYTF
TRBD1	TRBV5-6	TRBJ1-4	.	TGTGCCAGCAGGTGGACCCCGGGACAGGGGCAACTGTTTTTT	CASRWTPGQGQLFF
.	TRBV5-1	TRBJ2-7	.	TGCGCCAGCAGCCCGAATCTAGGGGACAAGTCCTACGAGCAGTACTTC	CASSPNLGDKSYEQYF
TRBD1	TRBV11-2	TRBJ2-1	.	TGTGCCAGCAGCTTAGGGGACAGGGCCTACAATGAGCAGTTCTTC	CASSLGDRAYNEQFF
.	TRBV12-5	TRBJ1-3	.	TGTGCTAGTGGTTTAACAGTCGTCCCTGGAAACACCATATATTTT	CASGLTVVPGNTIYF
TRBD1	TRBV28	TRBJ1-6	.	TGTGCCAGCAGTTCGGTTTTTACAGGGGAGTCACCCCTCCACTTT	CASSSVFTGESPLHF
.	TRBV7-9	TRBJ1-1	.	TGTGCCAGCAGCATTTCGGGACAAGACACTGAAGCTTTCTTT	CASSISGQDTEAFF
TRBD1	TRBV5-1	TRBJ2-1	.	TGCGCCAGCAGCCCCGACAGGGCTTACAATGAGCAGTTCTTC	CASSPDRAYNEQFF
.	TRBV12-1	TRBJ2-2	.	TGTGCCAGCAACAGACCTCAACGACTACCTTACACCGGGGAGCTGTTTTTT	CASNRPQRLPYTGELFF
TRBD1	TRBV7-6	TRBJ1-1	.	TGTGCCAGCAGCCCCTGGACAGGGACGGAGAACACTGAAGCTTTCTTT	CASSPWTGTENTEAFF
.	TRBV5-8	TRBJ1-6	.	TGTGCCAGCAGTTATTGGACTCCCAGCTCCTATAATTCACCCCTCCACTTT	CASSYWTPSSYNSPLHF